One and the same sample provided the 13 T cell receptor beta chains below, sequenced in a study of cytomegalovirus exposure and HLA in healthy donors. The primer mix had 60 Vbeta and 13 Jbeta primers. Generated by immunoSEQ multiplex PCR, the TCRdb table keeps only in-frame clones and is missing some. The table records about 130,000 clones, around three quarters of them present only once. The sequenced sample was PBMCs. The receptors were gathered from an older woman in good health and CMV-seropositive.

V and J are TRBV11-2 and TRBJ2-1; possible D gene TRBD1, 6 bases. CDR1 and CDR2 from the germline V gene are SGHAT and FQNNGV. The V end lost 3 bases, the J end lost 2 bases, and 11 bases lay between the germline ends. The CDR3 has 15 amino acids. For the CDR3, the DNA is TGTGCCAGCAGCTTCATGGACAGAACCTACAATGAGCAGTTCTTC. Its translation is CASSFMDRTYNEQFF.

This clone was seen only a few times. The chain couples TRBV6-5 to TRBJ1-5, with D uncertain. This CDR3 is built from 14 residues. V was clipped by 0 bases and J by 7 bases, with 10 bases between them. In germline, CDR1 is MNHEY, CDR2 SVGAGI. CDR3 in DNA: TGTGCCAGCAGTTACTCTCGGGTCGGGCAGCCCCAGCATTTT. Protein product: CASSYSRVGQPQHF.

The chain uses TRBV27 and TRBJ2-3, with 8 bases identical to TRBD2. There are 16 residues in the CDR3. J gave up 5 bases and V 2 bases, and 9 bases lay outside the gene matches. CDR1 and CDR2 from the germline V gene are MNHEY and SMNVEV (reference sequence). The CDR3 nucleotides read TGTGCCAGCAGTTTAATGGGCGGGAGGAGCGGAGATACGCAGTATTTT. It encodes CASSLMGGRSGDTQYF.

The chain employs TRBV7-2 and TRBJ2-1, with 7 bases identical to TRBD2. This CDR3 spans 16 amino acids. With 2 bases clipped from V and 8 bases from J, the junction kept 12 bases outside the gene matches. CDR1 and CDR2 (germline): SGHTA, FQGNSA. Written as DNA, the CDR3 is TGTGCCAGCAGCTTAAGAAGAGCGGGAACTTGGGATGAGCAGTTCTTC. Amino acids: CASSLRRAGTWDEQFF.

The chain uses TRBV10-1 and TRBJ2-7; 9 bases fit TRBD1. Germline assignment: CDR1 WNHNN and CDR2 SYGVQD (reference sequence). The CDR3 length is 21 residues. The V segment lost 2 bases and the J segment 2 bases; nucleotides outside the gene matches: 22. CDR3 protein: CASSEMDRGTSCLFSPYEQYF. The CDR3 region has the DNA TGCGCCAGCAGTGAGATGGACAGGGGAACGTCTTGTTTATTTTCTCCCTACGAGCAGTACTTC.

V gene TRBV6-6 combines with J gene TRBJ2-1; 13 bases agree with TRBD2. The J segment lost 8 bases and the V segment lost 6 bases, leaving 7 bases of the junction unmatched. This CDR3 comprises 15 residues. Germline values: CDR1 MNHNY, CDR2 SVGAGI (reference sequence). Here the CDR3 reads CASRRTSGSIYEQFF. In DNA, the CDR3 is TGTGCCAGCAGAAGGACTAGCGGGAGTATCTATGAGCAGTTCTTC.

The chain employs TRBV19 and TRBJ1-2, with D possibly TRBD1 on 6 matching bases. This CDR3 has 16 residues. CDR1 is LNHDA and CDR2 is SQIVND in the germline V gene (reference sequence). V was trimmed by 2 bases and J by 2 bases, leaving 15 bases between them. The CDR3 DNA reads TGTGCCAGTAGTATAAGGGGACCCACAGGGAACTATGGCTACACCTTC. This sequence encodes CASSIRGPTGNYGYTF.

The chain employs TRBV10-3 and TRBJ2-3, with D tentatively TRBD1 (6 bases). Per the germline V gene, CDR1 is ENHRY and CDR2 is SYGVKD. The CDR3 loop spans 12 amino acids. The V end lost 10 bases, the J end lost 5 bases, and 13 bases lay between the germline ends. The CDR3 DNA follows: TGTGCCACCCGGGCAGGGGTAGATACGCAGTATTTT. Protein sequence: CATRAGVDTQYF.

This chain joins TRBV5-1 and TRBJ2-1, with 14 bases identical to TRBD2. Unmatched junction bases numbered 1, after V lost 2 bases and J lost 6 bases. Germline loops: CDR1 SGHRS, CDR2 YFSETQ. The CDR3 is made up of 15 amino acids. CDR3 sequence: CASSLGTSGSNEQFF. CDR3 bases: TGCGCCAGCAGCTTAGGGACTAGCGGGAGCAATGAGCAGTTCTTC.

This clone occurred a few times. V is TRBV27 and J is TRBJ2-7; TRBD1 matches at 8 bases. This CDR3 spans 15 amino acids. Germline CDR1 is MNHEY and CDR2 is SMNVEV (reference sequence). The V segment lost 5 bases and the J segment 3 bases; nucleotides outside the gene matches: 9. The CDR3 here is CASSPRQGKGYEQYF. CDR3 DNA: TGTGCCAGCAGTCCTCGACAGGGGAAGGGCTACGAGCAGTACTTC.

The chain joins TRBV6-6 to TRBJ1-5, with TRBD1 identical over 9 bases. The CDR3 length is 13 residues. Germline-derived CDR1 and CDR2 are MNHNY and SVGAGI (reference sequence). Trimming took 5 bases from V and 7 from J; bases not matched to a gene: 3. DNA of the CDR3: TGTGCCAGCAGTCGGACAGGGGACCAGCCCCAGCATTTT. This encodes CASSRTGDQPQHF.

The chain couples TRBV28 to TRBJ1-2; 7 bases match TRBD1. The CDR3 contains 13 residues. V gave up 5 bases and J gave up 4 bases; unmatched junction bases: 4. CDR1 is MDHEN, CDR2 SYDVKM, per germline. CDR3 DNA sequence: TGTGCCAGCAGTGACGGGACAGTCTATGGCTACACCTTC. Its protein is CASSDGTVYGYTF.

The V call is TRBV28, the J call TRBJ1-1, with a possible D match to TRBD1 (6 bases). Germline loops: CDR1 MDHEN, CDR2 SYDVKM. Trimming removed 8 bases at V and 1 base at J, with 17 bases between. The CDR3 spans 15 residues. CDR3 DNA sequence: TGTGCCAGCTGGACGGGGGGAGGGGGGAACACTGAAGCTTTCTTT. Translating gives CASWTGGGGNTEAFF.